Below are 5 T cell receptor beta chains sequenced from a single sample in a study of Tregs in tolerant kidney transplant recipients. Measured with immunoSEQ multiplex PCR; TCRdb has only the in-frame clones, and not every one. In the table there are roughly 17,000 clones, around 82% of which are singletons. Sequencing used Tregs from blood. These receptors were taken from a human donor in good health.

The chain links TRBV30 to TRBJ1-2, with a weak D call TRBD1 (6 bases). There are 16 residues in the CDR3. CDR1 is GTSNPN and CDR2 is SVGIG in the germline V gene (reference sequence). V was pared by 4 bases and J by 4 bases, with 22 bases between. In DNA, the CDR3 is TGTGCCTGGATTGGGGGGTTGACAGGTCTTGTCTATGGCTACACCTTC. Translated, it gives CAWIGGLTGLVYGYTF.

This chain uses TRBV30 with TRBJ1-1; no reliable D call. Germline lookup yields CDR1 GTSNPN and CDR2 SVGIG (reference sequence). The CDR3 consists of 12 residues. Deletions cut 8 bases from V and 0 bases from J, with 10 bases between. The CDR3 region has the DNA TGTGCCGCGAATAACCTGAACACTGAAGCTTTCTTT. Translating gives CAANNLNTEAFF.

This chain uses TRBV5-1 with TRBJ1-2, with 12 bases lining up with TRBD1. The CDR3 length is 14 residues. From germline, CDR1 is SGHRS and CDR2 YFSETQ. The V segment lost 4 bases and the J segment 8 bases; nucleotides outside the gene matches: 6. CDR3 coding DNA: TGCGCCAGCAGCGGGACAGGGGGCGCAAGGGGCTACACCTTC. Translation gives CASSGTGGARGYTF.

This clone was found a few times. V gene TRBV5-4 combines with J gene TRBJ2-5; 7 bases fit TRBD2. This CDR3 comprises 15 residues. CDR1 and CDR2 (germline): SGHNT, YYREEE (reference sequence). After removal of 1 base from V and 7 bases from J, the junction contained 10 bases not matched to a gene. CDR3 nucleotide sequence: TGTGCCAGCAGCTTGCCGGGACTATCGTTGGGGACCCAGTACTTC. Translating gives CASSLPGLSLGTQYF. Using reference TRBV5-4 and TRBJ2-5 for the parts outside the CDR3, the full variable domain is ETGVTQSPTHLIKTRGQQVTLRCSSQSGHNTVSWYQQALGQGPQFIFQYYREEENGRGNFPPRFSGLQFPNYSSELNVNALELDDSALYLCASSLPGLSLGTQYFGPGTRLLVL.

The chain is built from TRBV7-2 and TRBJ2-5; tentatively, D is TRBD1 (6 bases). The V gene's germline CDR1 is SGHTA and CDR2 FQGNSA. Trimming cost V 1 base and J 5 bases, with 14 bases left between them. This CDR3 contains 15 residues. Written as DNA, the CDR3 is TGTGCCAGCAGCTTAGGAGGTCAGGGGCGGGAGACCCAGTACTTC. It translates to CASSLGGQGRETQYF.